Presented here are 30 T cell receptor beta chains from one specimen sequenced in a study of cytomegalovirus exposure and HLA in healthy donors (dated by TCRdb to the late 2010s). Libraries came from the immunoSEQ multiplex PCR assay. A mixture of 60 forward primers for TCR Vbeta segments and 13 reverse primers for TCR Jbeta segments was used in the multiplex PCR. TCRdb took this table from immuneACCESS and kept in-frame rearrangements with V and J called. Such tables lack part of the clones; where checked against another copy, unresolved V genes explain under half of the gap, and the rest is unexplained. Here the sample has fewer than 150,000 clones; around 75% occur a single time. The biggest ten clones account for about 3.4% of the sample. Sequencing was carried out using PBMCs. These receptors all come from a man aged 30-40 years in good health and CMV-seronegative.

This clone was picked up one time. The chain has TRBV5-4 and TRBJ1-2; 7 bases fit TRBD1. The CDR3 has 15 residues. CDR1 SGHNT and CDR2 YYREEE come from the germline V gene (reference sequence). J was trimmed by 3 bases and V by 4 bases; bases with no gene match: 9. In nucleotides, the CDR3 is TGTGCCAGCAGCACGTACAGGGGCGGCGACTATGGCTACACCTTC. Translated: CASSTYRGGDYGYTF.

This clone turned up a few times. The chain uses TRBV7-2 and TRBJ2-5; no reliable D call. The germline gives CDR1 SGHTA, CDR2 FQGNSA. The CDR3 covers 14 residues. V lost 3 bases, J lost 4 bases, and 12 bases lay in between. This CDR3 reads CASSFEGRPETQYF. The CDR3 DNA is TGTGCCAGCAGCTTCGAAGGCAGGCCAGAGACCCAGTACTTC.

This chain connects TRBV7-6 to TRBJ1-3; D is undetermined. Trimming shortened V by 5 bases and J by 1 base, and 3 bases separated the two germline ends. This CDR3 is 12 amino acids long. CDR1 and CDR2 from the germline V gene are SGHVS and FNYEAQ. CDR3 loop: CASSQSGNTIYF. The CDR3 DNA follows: TGTGCCAGCAGCCAGTCTGGAAACACCATATATTTT.

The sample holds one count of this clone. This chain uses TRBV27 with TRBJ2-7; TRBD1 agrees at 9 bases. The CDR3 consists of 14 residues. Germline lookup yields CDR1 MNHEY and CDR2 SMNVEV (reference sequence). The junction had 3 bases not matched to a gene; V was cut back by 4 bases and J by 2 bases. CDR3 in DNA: TGTGCCAGCAGTTCGGGACAGGGCCCCTACGAGCAGTACTTC. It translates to CASSSGQGPYEQYF.

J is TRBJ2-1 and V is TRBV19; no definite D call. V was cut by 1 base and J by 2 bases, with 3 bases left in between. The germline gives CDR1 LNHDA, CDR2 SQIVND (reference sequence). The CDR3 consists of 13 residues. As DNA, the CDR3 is TGTGCCAGTAGTATAGGAGCCTACAATGAGCAGTTCTTC. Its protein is CASSIGAYNEQFF.

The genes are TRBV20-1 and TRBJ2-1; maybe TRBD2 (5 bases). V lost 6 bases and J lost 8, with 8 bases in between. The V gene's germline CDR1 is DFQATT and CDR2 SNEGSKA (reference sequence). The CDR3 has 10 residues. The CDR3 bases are TGCAGTGCAATGAGGGATGAGCAGTTCTTC. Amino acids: CSAMRDEQFF.

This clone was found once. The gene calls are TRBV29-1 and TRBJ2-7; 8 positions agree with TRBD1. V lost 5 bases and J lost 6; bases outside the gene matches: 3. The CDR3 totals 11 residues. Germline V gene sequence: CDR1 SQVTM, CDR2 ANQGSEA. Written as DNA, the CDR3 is TGCAGCGTTTGGACAGGGCTCGAGCAGTACTTC. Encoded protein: CSVWTGLEQYF.

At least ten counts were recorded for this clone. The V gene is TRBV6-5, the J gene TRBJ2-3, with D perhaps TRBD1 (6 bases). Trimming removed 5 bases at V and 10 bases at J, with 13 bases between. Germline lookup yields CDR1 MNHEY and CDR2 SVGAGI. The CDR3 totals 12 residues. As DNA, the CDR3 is TGTGCCAGCAGTGACAGGTTCAAACCGCAGTATTTT. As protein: CASSDRFKPQYF.

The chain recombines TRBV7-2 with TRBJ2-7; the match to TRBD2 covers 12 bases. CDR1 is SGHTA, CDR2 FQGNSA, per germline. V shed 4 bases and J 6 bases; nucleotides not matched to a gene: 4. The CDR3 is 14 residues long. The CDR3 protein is CASSYGLAGLEQYF. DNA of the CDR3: TGTGCCAGCAGCTACGGACTAGCGGGACTCGAGCAGTACTTC.

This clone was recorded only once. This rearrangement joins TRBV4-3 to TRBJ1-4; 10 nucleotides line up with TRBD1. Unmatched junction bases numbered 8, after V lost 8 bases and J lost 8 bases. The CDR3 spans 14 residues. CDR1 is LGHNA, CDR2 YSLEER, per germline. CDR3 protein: CASRTGTGEEKLFF. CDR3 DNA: TGCGCCAGCCGAACCGGGACAGGGGAGGAAAAACTGTTTTTT.

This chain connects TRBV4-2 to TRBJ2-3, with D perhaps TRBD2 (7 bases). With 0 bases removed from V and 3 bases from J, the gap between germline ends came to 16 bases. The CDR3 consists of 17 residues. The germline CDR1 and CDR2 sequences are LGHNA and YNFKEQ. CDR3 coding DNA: TGTGCCAGCAGCCAAGATGAGGGGGGGCTGGGGACAGATACGCAGTATTTT. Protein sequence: CASSQDEGGLGTDTQYF.

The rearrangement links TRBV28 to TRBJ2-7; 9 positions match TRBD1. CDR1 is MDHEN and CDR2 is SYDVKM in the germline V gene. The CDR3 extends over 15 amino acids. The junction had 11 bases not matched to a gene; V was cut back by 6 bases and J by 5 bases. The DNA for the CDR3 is TGTGCCAGCAGCCCCAACAGGGGGCGGTCGGACGAGCAGTACTTC. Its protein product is CASSPNRGRSDEQYF. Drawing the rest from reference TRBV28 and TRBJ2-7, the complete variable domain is DVKVTQSSRYLVKRTGEKVFLECVQDMDHENMFWYRQDPGLGLRLIYFSYDVKMKEKGDIPEGYSVSREKKERFSLILESASTNQTSMYLCASSPNRGRSDEQYFGPGTRLTVT.

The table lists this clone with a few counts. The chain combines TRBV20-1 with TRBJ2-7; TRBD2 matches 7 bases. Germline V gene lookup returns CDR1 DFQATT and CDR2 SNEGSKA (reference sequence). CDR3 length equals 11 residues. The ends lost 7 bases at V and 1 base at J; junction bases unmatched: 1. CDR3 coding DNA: TGCAGTGGGGGGGGTTCCTACGAGCAGTACTTC. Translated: CSGGGSYEQYF.

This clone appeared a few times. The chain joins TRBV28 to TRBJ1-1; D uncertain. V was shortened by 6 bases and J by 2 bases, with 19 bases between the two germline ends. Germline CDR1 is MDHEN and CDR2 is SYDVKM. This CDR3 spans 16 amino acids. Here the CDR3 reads CASRPTSTRKNTEAFF. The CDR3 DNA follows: TGTGCCAGCAGACCAACCAGTACCAGGAAAAACACTGAAGCTTTCTTT.

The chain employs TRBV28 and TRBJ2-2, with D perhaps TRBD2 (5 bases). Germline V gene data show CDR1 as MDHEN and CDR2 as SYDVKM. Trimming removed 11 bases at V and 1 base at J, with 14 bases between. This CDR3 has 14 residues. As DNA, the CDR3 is TGTGCCGTACACAGCGCGGGGAACACCGGGGAGCTGTTTTTT. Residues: CAVHSAGNTGELFF.

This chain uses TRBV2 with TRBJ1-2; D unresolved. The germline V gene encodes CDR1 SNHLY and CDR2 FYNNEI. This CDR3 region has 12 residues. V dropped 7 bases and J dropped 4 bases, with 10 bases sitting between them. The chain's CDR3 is CASKSQIYGYTF. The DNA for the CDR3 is TGTGCCAGCAAATCACAGATCTATGGCTACACCTTC.

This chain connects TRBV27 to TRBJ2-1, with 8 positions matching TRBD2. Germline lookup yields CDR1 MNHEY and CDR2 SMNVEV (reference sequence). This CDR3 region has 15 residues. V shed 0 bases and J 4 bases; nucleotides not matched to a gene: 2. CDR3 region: CASSLSPSGYNEQFF. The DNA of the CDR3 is TGTGCCAGCAGTTTATCGCCTAGCGGGTACAATGAGCAGTTCTTC.

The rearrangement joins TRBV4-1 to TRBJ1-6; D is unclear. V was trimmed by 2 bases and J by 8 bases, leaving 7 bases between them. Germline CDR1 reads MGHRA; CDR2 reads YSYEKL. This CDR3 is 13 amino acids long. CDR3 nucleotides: TGCGCCAGCAGCCAAATACTGGATTCACCCCTCCACTTT. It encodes CASSQILDSPLHF.

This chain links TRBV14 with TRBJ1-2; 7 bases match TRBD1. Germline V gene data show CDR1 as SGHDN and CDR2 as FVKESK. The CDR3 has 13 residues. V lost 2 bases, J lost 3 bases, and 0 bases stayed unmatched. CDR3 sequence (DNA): TGTGCCAGCAGCCAACAGGGGGACTATGGCTACACCTTC. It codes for CASSQQGDYGYTF. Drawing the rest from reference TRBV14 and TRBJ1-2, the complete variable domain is EAGVTQFPSHSVIEKGQTVTLRCDPISGHDNLYWYRRVMGKEIKFLLHFVKESKQDESGMPNNRFLAERTGGTYSTLKVQPAELEDSGVYFCASSQQGDYGYTFGSGTRLTVV.

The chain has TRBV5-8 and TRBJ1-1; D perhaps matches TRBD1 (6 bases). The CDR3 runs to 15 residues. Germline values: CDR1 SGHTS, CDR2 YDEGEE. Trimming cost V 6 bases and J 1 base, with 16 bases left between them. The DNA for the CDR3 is TGTGCCAGCACCCTGAGGACAGCAAGGAACACTGAAGCTTTCTTT. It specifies CASTLRTARNTEAFF.

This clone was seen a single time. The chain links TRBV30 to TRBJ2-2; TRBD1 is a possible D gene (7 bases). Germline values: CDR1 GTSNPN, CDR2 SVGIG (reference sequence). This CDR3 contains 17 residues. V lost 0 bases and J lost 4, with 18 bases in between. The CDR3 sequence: CAWSVLLPGGRTGELFF. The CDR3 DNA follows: TGTGCCTGGAGTGTACTTCTGCCAGGGGGGCGCACCGGGGAGCTGTTTTTT.

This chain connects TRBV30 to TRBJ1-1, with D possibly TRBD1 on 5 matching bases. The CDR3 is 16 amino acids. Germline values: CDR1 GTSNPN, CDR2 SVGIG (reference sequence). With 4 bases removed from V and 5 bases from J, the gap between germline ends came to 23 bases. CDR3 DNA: TGTGCCTGGATCCCGCGGGGGGAATGGAGGAATACTGAAGCTTTCTTT. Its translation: CAWIPRGEWRNTEAFF.

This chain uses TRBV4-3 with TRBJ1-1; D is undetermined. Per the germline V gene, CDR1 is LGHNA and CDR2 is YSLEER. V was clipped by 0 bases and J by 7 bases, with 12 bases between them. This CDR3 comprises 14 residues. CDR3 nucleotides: TGCGCCAGCAGCCAAGATCTCGGTGGCGGTGAAGCTTTCTTT. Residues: CASSQDLGGGEAFF.

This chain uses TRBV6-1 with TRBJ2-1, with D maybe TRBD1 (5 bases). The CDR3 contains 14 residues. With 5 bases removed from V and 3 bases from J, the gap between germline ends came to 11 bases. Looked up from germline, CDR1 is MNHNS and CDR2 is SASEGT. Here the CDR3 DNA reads TGTGCCAGCAGTATAACAGGTTTCTACAATGAGCAGTTCTTC. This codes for CASSITGFYNEQFF.

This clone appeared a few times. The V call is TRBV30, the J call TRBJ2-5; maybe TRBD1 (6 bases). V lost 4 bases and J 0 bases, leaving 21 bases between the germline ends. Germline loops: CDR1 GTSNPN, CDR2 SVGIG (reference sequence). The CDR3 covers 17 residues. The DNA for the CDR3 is TGTGCCTGGAAGAGACCATTTTCCGGGACAAACCAAGAGACCCAGTACTTC. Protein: CAWKRPFSGTNQETQYF.

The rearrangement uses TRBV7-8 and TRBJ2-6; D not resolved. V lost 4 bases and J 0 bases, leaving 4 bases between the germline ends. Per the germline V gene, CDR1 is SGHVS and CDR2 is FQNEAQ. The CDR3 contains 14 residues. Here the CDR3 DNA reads TGTGCCAGCAGCTCCAACTCTGGGGCCAACGTCCTGACTTTC. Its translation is CASSSNSGANVLTF.

The DNA for the CDR3 is TGTGCCAGCAGCTCGACTAGCCAAGAGACCCAGTACTTC. Translated, it gives CASSSTSQETQYF. V and J are TRBV11-2 and TRBJ2-5; tentative D call: TRBD2 (6 bases). The germline V gene encodes CDR1 SGHAT and CDR2 FQNNGV. V was shortened by 4 bases and J by 1 base, with 7 bases between the two germline ends. CDR3 size: 13 residues.

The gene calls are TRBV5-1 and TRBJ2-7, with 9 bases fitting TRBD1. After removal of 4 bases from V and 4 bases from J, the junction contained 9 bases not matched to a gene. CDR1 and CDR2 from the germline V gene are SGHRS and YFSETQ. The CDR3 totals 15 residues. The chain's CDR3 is CASSPTGQGPYEQYF. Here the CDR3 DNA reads TGCGCCAGCAGCCCCACCGGACAGGGGCCTTACGAGCAGTACTTC.

The CDR3 spells CAWDPGHDYEQYF. The CDR3 nucleotides are TGTGCCTGGGATCCGGGACATGATTACGAGCAGTACTTC. The chain employs TRBV30 and TRBJ2-7; a weak D match, TRBD1 (6 bases). The CDR3 has 13 residues. Between the trimmed V and J ends, which lost 5 bases and 4 bases, there was a span of 15 bases. CDR1 and CDR2 from the germline V gene are GTSNPN and SVGIG (reference sequence).

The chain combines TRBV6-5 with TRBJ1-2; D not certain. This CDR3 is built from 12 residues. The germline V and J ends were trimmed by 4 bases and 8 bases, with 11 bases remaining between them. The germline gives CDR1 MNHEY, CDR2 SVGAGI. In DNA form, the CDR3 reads TGTGCCAGCAGTTCCATCTCCAGGGGCTACACCTTC. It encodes CASSSISRGYTF.